This T cell receptor (beta chain) was sequenced in a study of CD8+CD57+ T cells in acquired aplastic anemia. Study in general: Recorded DNA amounts for sorted CD4+ and CD8+ cells had an average of approximately 3 ug. Study-wide results and caveats: Levels of CD8+ Simpson's diversity were not significantly distinct in patients versus controls. Sharing between patients and controls was observed for twenty-nine CD8+ CDR3 sequences.

CDR3 size: 14 residues. The germline V gene encodes CDR1 ENHRY and CDR2 SYGVKD. V lost 4 bases and J 2 bases, leaving 12 bases between the germline ends. This clonotype was seen only a few times. The antigen is not known. By flow cytometry, patients selected for sequencing had shown an expansion of CD8+CD57+ cells. The enrolled patients all had severe acquired aplastic anemia. The template used for profiling TCR beta VDJ and CDR3 was genomic DNA. TCRdb ran MiXCR on the reads and lists one entry per CDR3 protein. This table has around 150,000 distinct CDR3 sequences, 47% appearing once. V is TRBV10-3 and J is TRBJ2-7; D not certain. The clonotype was recovered from a human donor with aplastic anemia. What was sequenced was sorted CD4+, CD8+, or CD8+CD57+ T cells (not recorded which) from PBMCs. The CDR3 region is CAISVRDEAYEQYF. The DNA for the CDR3 is TGTGCCATCAGTGTGCGTGACGAGGCCTACGAGCAGTACTTC.